The clone carrying this T cell receptor (beta chain) was counted at least ten times. This record belongs to a study of regulatory T cells in long-lasting Graves disease. This CDR3 is 17 amino acids long. J gave up 5 bases and V 5 bases, and 16 bases lay outside the gene matches. The germline V gene has CDR1 MNHEY and CDR2 SVGEGT. In building TCR beta libraries, iRepertoire HTBI primers were used together with Arm-PCR of CDR3 regions. TCRdb re-derived calls from the multiplex PCR reads in MiXCR, one entry per CDR3 protein. The sample has 550,000 to 700,000 distinct CDR3 sequences, 15% to 20% seen once. Time point of the sample: newly diagnosed GD, antithyroid drugs for less than 3 months. Extracted PBMC RNA gave rise to the TCR library. In addition, the sample was reused for a study of T cells in Graves' hyperthyroidism and ophthalmopathy. That report adds: TCR CDR3 regions were first amplified by RT-PCR with HTBI primers.

The sequenced sample was peripheral blood mononuclear cells (PBMCs), obtained at new diagnosis, from a patient treated with antithyroid drugs. This sequence joins TRBV6-2 or TRBV6-3 and TRBJ2-7; 9 bases align to TRBD2. The clonotype originates from a man younger than 35 with Graves disease. Written as DNA, the CDR3 is TGTGCCAGCAGTGATACCCCCTCAGCGCGGGAGGGTGACGAGCAGTACTTC. This sequence encodes CASSDTPSAREGDEQYF.